Sequencing of this T cell receptor (beta chain) was carried out in a study of blood T cell repertoires in COVID-19. As handled by the study authors: It was from reference gene primer amplification that nucleated cell counts were estimated. Assay: immunoSEQ multiplex PCR; the TCRdb copy retains only in-frame clones and omits some. The V and J calls and the clone size are those of that table, but D and trimming were determined from the DNA. Of more than 300,000 clones listed, around nine tenths were seen once; the top ten hold roughly 3%. CDR1 and CDR2 (germline): DFQATT, SNEGSKA (reference sequence). V shed 3 bases and J 4 bases; nucleotides not matched to a gene: 4. The CDR3 sequence is 14 residues long.

The rearrangement uses TRBV20-1 and TRBJ2-2; 8 nucleotides agree with TRBD2. The clonotype comes from a woman between 18 and 30 years old who had recovered from COVID-19. The source material was peripheral blood. The DNA of the CDR3 is TGCAGTGCTAGTCCCGCGGGGGGCACCGGGGAGCTGTTTTTT. Encoded protein: CSASPAGGTGELFF.